The sequence of this T cell receptor beta chain was determined in a study of control samples from healthy donors and cancer patients. The CDR3 contains 14 residues. V lost 5 bases and J 7 bases, leaving 15 bases between the germline ends. Germline values: CDR1 PRHDT, CDR2 FYEKMQ (reference sequence). Assay used: immunoSEQ multiplex PCR; TCRdb lists only in-frame clones, some missing. Here the sample spans 100,000 to 150,000 clones, 92% being singletons. The genes are TRBV13 and TRBJ1-5; D call uncertain. The clonotype originates from a woman aged 50 to 65 in good health. Material for sequencing was blood. CDR3 loop: CASSPGLGGQPQHF. Written as DNA, the CDR3 is TGTGCCAGCAGCCCCGGCCTGGGAGGGCAGCCCCAGCATTTT.